A selection of T cell receptor beta chains follows, all from one sample in a study of blood T cells in healthy people across ages. MiXCR was run by TCRdb on the 5' RACE reads, yielding one entry per CDR3 protein. The sample yields around 1,000,000 distinct CDR3 sequences, roughly two fifths seen once. Input material: blood. The receptors originated from a man aged 18 to 30 in good health. The CDR3 runs from the conserved cysteine through the conserved F or W. The order of the fields is clone size, V gene, D gene, J gene, CDR3 protein, CDR3 DNA. A D gene is named only where the DNA matches it firmly. A row's size may be missing; if present it is once, few, many or a size class.

NA	TRBV7-9	NA	TRBJ1-2	CASSEGQGSNYGYTF	TGTGCCAGCAGCGAGGGGCAGGGTTCCAACTATGGCTACACCTTC
NA	TRBV4-1	NA	TRBJ2-3	CASSQDRGRGGTDTQYF	TGCGCCAGCAGCCAAGATAGAGGACGCGGCGGGACAGATACGCAGTATTTT
NA	TRBV5-6	NA	TRBJ2-1	CASSRNWGWNEQFF	TGTGCCAGCAGCCGAAATTGGGGGTGGAATGAGCAGTTCTTC
few	TRBV21-1	NA	TRBJ2-5	CASSKRQRGSQETQYF	TGTGCCAGCAGCAAAAGACAGCGGGGGTCTCAAGAGACCCAGTACTTC
few	TRBV29-1	TRBD1	TRBJ1-1	CSVEDPGQGALGAFF	TGCAGCGTTGAAGATCCGGGACAGGGGGCATTGGGAGCTTTCTTT
few	TRBV5-5	NA	TRBJ1-6	CASREGSLGRNNSPLHF	TGTGCCAGCAGGGAGGGGTCGTTAGGTCGGAATAATTCACCCCTCCACTTT
NA	TRBV20-1	NA	TRBJ1-4	CSARGGVDEKLFF	TGCAGTGCTAGAGGGGGGGTAGATGAAAAACTGTTTTTT
NA	TRBV18	NA	TRBJ1-4	CASSRTVSGNEKLFF	TGTGCCAGCTCGAGGACAGTTTCGGGCAATGAAAAACTGTTTTTT
few	TRBV5-1	NA	TRBJ1-2	CASSLDRGTGGYTF	TGCGCCAGCAGCTTGGATCGGGGGACCGGTGGCTACACCTTC
NA	TRBV20-1	TRBD1	TRBJ1-1	CSARTGGPDTEAFF	TGCAGTGCCCGGACAGGAGGCCCCGACACTGAAGCTTTCTTT
NA	TRBV12-3/TRBV12-4	NA	TRBJ2-3	CASKPGIGTDTQYF	TGTGCCAGCAAACCCGGGATAGGCACAGATACGCAGTATTTT
NA	TRBV7-9	NA	TRBJ1-2	CASSLAGSSNYGYTF	TGTGCCAGCAGCTTAGCGGGCAGCTCCAACTATGGCTACACCTTC
many	TRBV6-5	NA	TRBJ1-2	CASGQPYGYTF	TGTGCCAGCGGTCAGCCCTATGGCTACACCTTC
NA	TRBV7-3	NA	TRBJ1-2	CASTPLGAGYGYTF	TGTGCCAGCACCCCGTTGGGGGCGGGCTATGGCTACACCTTC
few	TRBV2	TRBD2	TRBJ2-1	CASSRRLAGFYEQFF	TGTGCCAGCAGCCGAAGACTAGCGGGGTTTTATGAGCAGTTCTTC
few	TRBV27	TRBD2	TRBJ2-7	CASSSLGLAGGYNEQYF	TGTGCCAGCAGTTCCCTGGGACTAGCGGGGGGATACAATGAGCAGTACTTC
NA	TRBV7-9	TRBD1	TRBJ1-5	CASSPLDRVGQPQHF	TGTGCCAGCAGCCCTCTCGACAGGGTCGGACAGCCCCAGCATTTT
NA	TRBV29-1	NA	TRBJ2-3	CSVEEAASTDTQYF	TGCAGCGTTGAAGAGGCGGCGAGCACAGATACGCAGTATTTT
once	TRBV7-9	TRBD1	TRBJ1-2	CASSLTGQQDGYTF	TGTGCCAGCAGCCTAACGGGACAGCAAGATGGCTACACCTTC
many	TRBV20-1	NA	TRBJ1-2	CSASQGLYGYTF	TGCAGTGCTAGTCAGGGACTCTATGGCTACACCTTC
NA	TRBV11-2	NA	TRBJ2-3	CASSLEAGYSTDTQYF	TGTGCCAGCAGCTTAGAAGCGGGCTACTCCACAGATACGCAGTATTTT
NA	TRBV5-6	NA	TRBJ2-5	CASSWGSGRRGTQYF	TGTGCCAGCAGCTGGGGGTCGGGCAGGCGGGGGACCCAGTACTTC
NA	TRBV4-1	NA	TRBJ1-4	CASSQEMTNEKLFF	TGCGCCAGCAGCCAGGAGATGACTAATGAAAAACTGTTTTTT
NA	TRBV12-3/TRBV12-4	TRBD2	TRBJ2-3	CASSSYRLAGNTDMQYF	TGTGCCAGCAGTTCCTACCGACTAGCGGGGAACACAGATATGCAATATTTT
NA	TRBV30	NA	TRBJ1-2	CAWSQGDYGYTF	TGTGCCTGGAGTCAGGGTGACTATGGCTACACCTTC
NA	TRBV12-3/TRBV12-4	TRBD1	TRBJ1-4	CASSLARGGEKLFF	TGTGCCAGCAGTTTAGCCAGGGGGGGTGAAAAACTGTTTTTT
NA	TRBV7-8	NA	TRBJ1-6	CASSPSFSPLHF	TGTGCCAGCAGCCCTAGCTTTTCACCCCTCCACTTT
NA	TRBV7-2	TRBD1	TRBJ2-1	CASSWDSERFF	TGTGCCAGCAGTTGGGACAGCGAGAGGTTCTTC
few	TRBV10-3	NA	TRBJ2-1	CAISEPQGSTYEQFF	TGTGCCATCAGTGAACCCCAGGGGAGTACTTATGAGCAGTTCTTC
NA	TRBV12-3/TRBV12-4	TRBD2	TRBJ2-3	CASSPGLALSDTQYF	TGTGCCAGCAGCCCAGGACTAGCGTTGTCAGATACGCAGTATTTT
few	TRBV28	NA	TRBJ2-3	CAISYFTGSTDTQYF	TGTGCCATCTCATACTTTACAGGGAGCACAGATACGCAGTATTTT
few	TRBV7-9	TRBD2	TRBJ2-1	CASLAGSYNEQFF	TGTGCCAGCTTAGCGGGGTCCTACAATGAGCAGTTCTTC
few	TRBV7-2	NA	TRBJ2-1	CASSLGWNNEQFF	TGTGCCAGCAGCTTAGGATGGAATAATGAGCAGTTCTTC
NA	TRBV21-1	NA	TRBJ2-3	CASSKVQGRTDTQYF	TGTGCCAGCAGCAAAGTACAGGGTCGCACAGATACGCAGTATTTT
few	TRBV12-3/TRBV12-4	NA	TRBJ1-2	CASSLFGDGNYGYTF	TGTGCCAGCAGTTTGTTCGGGGACGGGAACTATGGCTACACCTTC
NA	TRBV6-5	TRBD1	TRBJ2-3	CASRLAGTETDTQYF	TGTGCCAGCAGACTCGCCGGGACAGAGACAGATACGCAGTATTTT
NA	TRBV6-6	TRBD1	TRBJ1-3	CASSYSRGGNGNTIYF	TGTGCCAGCAGTTACTCGAGAGGGGGCAATGGAAACACCATATATTTT
NA	TRBV12-3/TRBV12-4	NA	TRBJ1-5	CANSLGWGNQPQHF	TGTGCCAACAGTTTGGGGTGGGGGAATCAGCCCCAGCATTTT
NA	TRBV5-5	NA	TRBJ1-5	CASRPAHRNNQPQHF	TGTGCCAGCAGACCCGCTCACAGGAACAATCAGCCCCAGCATTTT
NA	TRBV27	TRBD1	TRBJ1-2	CASRRQGPYGYTF	TGTGCCAGCAGGCGACAGGGGCCCTATGGCTACACCTTC
NA	TRBV20-1	NA	TRBJ1-1	CSARELSTEAFF	TGCAGTGCTAGGGAATTGAGCACTGAAGCTTTCTTT
few	TRBV3-1	TRBD1	TRBJ2-3	CASSRQGETDTQYF	TGTGCCAGCAGCCGACAGGGAGAGACAGATACGCAGTATTTT
NA	TRBV5-1	NA	TRBJ2-3	CASSFFSGRTLDTQYF	TGCGCCAGCAGCTTTTTTTCAGGGAGGACCTTGGATACGCAGTATTTT
NA	TRBV12-3/TRBV12-4	TRBD2	TRBJ2-5	CASSPPGGGEYF	TGTGCCAGCAGTCCACCTGGGGGGGGAGAGTACTTC
many	TRBV11-1	NA	TRBJ2-1	CASSLMGTGWDEQFF	TGTGCCAGCAGCTTAATGGGGACTGGTTGGGATGAGCAGTTCTTC
NA	TRBV12-3/TRBV12-4	NA	TRBJ1-6	CASSFQGSNSPLHF	TGTGCCAGCAGTTTTCAGGGATCAAATTCACCCCTCCACTTT
few	TRBV28	NA	TRBJ1-1	CASSLGQHTEAFF	TGTGCCAGCAGTTTAGGGCAGCACACTGAAGCTTTCTTT
few	TRBV4-3	TRBD2	TRBJ2-1	CASSQGTSGRTYNEQFF	TGCGCCAGCAGCCAAGGGACTAGCGGGAGAACCTACAATGAGCAGTTCTTC
NA	TRBV19	NA	TRBJ1-1	CASRFTGTWEAFF	TGTGCCAGTAGATTCACGGGGACGTGGGAAGCTTTCTTT
few	TRBV12-3/TRBV12-4	TRBD1	TRBJ1-4	CASSLGQENEKLFF	TGTGCCAGCAGTTTGGGACAGGAGAATGAAAAACTGTTTTTT
NA	TRBV5-1	NA	TRBJ2-7	CASSLVRLSGEQYF	TGCGCCAGCAGCTTGGTTCGTCTTAGCGGCGAGCAGTACTTC
NA	TRBV5-6	NA	TRBJ1-1	CASSPNLGPAMNTEAFF	TGTGCCAGCAGCCCGAACCTAGGGCCAGCTATGAACACTGAAGCTTTCTTT
few	TRBV3-1	TRBD1	TRBJ1-2	CASSQDGGQGDYGYTF	TGTGCCAGCAGCCAAGATGGGGGACAGGGGGACTATGGCTACACCTTC
many	TRBV11-2	NA	TRBJ2-5	CASSLDRGEETQYF	TGTGCCAGCAGCTTAGATCGAGGAGAAGAGACCCAGTACTTC
NA	TRBV20-1	TRBD1	TRBJ2-7	CSARDDRGVDEQYF	TGCAGTGCTAGAGATGACAGGGGGGTCGACGAGCAGTACTTC